The TCR beta chain under discussion was sequenced for a study of beta chain features in type 1 diabetes (dated by TCRdb to the late 2010s). With regard to the full study: Mean age, gender distribution, total cell number and subset yield did not differ between patients and healthy donors. A total of some 110 million sorted cells were examined across all samples, and the number of cells per subset was strongly correlated with RNA yield. The study compared TCRB repertoires of sorted circulating CD4+ T cell subsets between recently diagnosed type 1 diabetes patients and matched healthy donors. Whereas all 30 or so donors provided naive and central memory subsets, regulatory and stem cell-like memory subsets were isolated from just 8 patients and roughly 8 healthy donors.

As to this clone: It has no known antigen specificity. Base qualities are missing; no much larger clone stands one base away.

Results the study describes overall, beyond this receptor: Sequencing cDNA rather than genomic DNA could over-represent highly expressing activated cells, although activation and CD3 levels did not differ between groups. Naive, central memory and regulatory TCRB repertoires appeared to be more alike among patients than among healthy donors. Shorter templates might have been favored by PCR, but patient and control samples were amplified and corrected together, so both groups would have been affected equally by any skew. In all four CD4+ subsets, TCRB CDR3 length was moderately but significantly shorter in type 1 diabetes patients. HLA sub-analyses involved small numbers of individuals, so any influence of HLA type on TCRB rearrangement remained unresolved. Patients with type 1 diabetes made fewer insertions and deleted more nucleotides at VDJ recombination sites, implying thymic rearrangement abnormalities.

According to the germline V gene (reference sequence), CDR1 reads SGHNT and CDR2 reads YYREEE. The V end gives up 7 bases and the J end 8 bases, leaving 10 bases in the junction not matched to a gene. The CDR3 sequence holds 14 residues, the cysteine and phenylalanine included. Only the CDR3 portion is preserved as DNA: 42 bases, with reading frame beginning at the first base. Each donor gave one peripheral blood draw, averaging approximately 0.12 L, which was collected into heparinised tubes. A BD FACSAria II and a panel including CD45RO, CCR7, CD25, CD127, CD95 and CD27 were used to sort naive, central memory, regulatory and stem cell-like memory CD4+ T cells. A purity above 95% was achieved for all sorted populations. Right away, PBMCs were isolated by Lymphoprep density gradient centrifugation and were stained directly, with no culture step. So that batch effects would be minimized, each experiment stained and sorted samples in pairs, pairing one healthy donor with one patient.

The entire isolated RNA was reverse transcribed using the High Capacity cDNA Reverse Transcription Kit, and thus expressed TCRB transcripts were sequenced. Deep immunoSEQ sequencing was applied to naive, central memory and regulatory T cell samples, giving an average of about 3.4 million total reads per sample. Sorted cells were lysed in RLT buffer and RNA was extracted with DNase-treated RNeasy Micro or Mini kits, depending on cell number. Each cell subset was processed on its own to prevent cross-contamination, while patient and healthy donor samples were processed together. Using the immunoSEQ multiplex PCR, TCRB sequences were amplified from cDNA into 87-bp fragments spanning the CDR3 region. Sequencing of the amplicons was performed on the Illumina HiSeq platform. Concerning the study's data processing: PCR bias was corrected computationally using synthetic template baselines, and reads within Hamming distance 2 were collapsed, with unmergeable singletons discarded. Reads were aligned against IMGT to assign V, D and J genes, CDR3 length and insertions or deletions at six rearrangement sites. Within each subset, clonotype counts were normalized to the number of sorted cells before true diversity and Gini coefficients were calculated with the tcR R package. Repertoire sharing was quantified using the overlap coefficient calculated on TCRB nucleotide sequences. The immuneACCESS repertoire file appears here via TCRdb, limited to in-frame rearrangements. These files lack a portion of the clones; in checked studies, under half of the deficit traces to unresolved V genes, and the cause of the others is not known. V, J and clone size reflect that table, while D and trimming were determined from the DNA. A total of under 55,000 clones appear in this sample, under 55% of them only once. Of the sample, less than 1.5% is held by the ten largest clones.

The rearrangement joined TRBV5-4 to TRBJ2-1, with 9 bases aligning to TRBD2. The sequenced sample consisted of Tregs from blood. The sample's cell subset or site, from its label and the paper: regulatory CD4+ T cells. The source is a man aged 25 to 45 with type 1 diabetes. The base sequence is TGTGCCAGCGGCACACTAGCGGGCGACCATGAGCAGTTCTTC. Its coded protein is CASGTLAGDHEQFF.